This T cell receptor (beta chain) appears in the sequencing data of a study of OX40 agonist ivuxolimab in advanced cancers. General study results and limits: Researchers report that CD8+ T cells had, on average, more expanded clones than CD4+.

The CDR3 totals 12 residues. Per germline, CDR1 KGHSH and CDR2 LQKENI. The V and J ends lost 4 bases and 8 bases respectively, with 9 bases between them. As concerns this clone: Its antigen remains unknown.

The cohort excluded patients with autoimmune disease history or systemic immunosuppression. TCRdb's table, derived via immunoSEQ multiplex PCR, lists solely in-frame clones and lacks some. The sample has roughly 53,000 clones, 60% to 80% seen once. This chain uses TRBV18 with TRBJ1-5; D is perhaps TRBD1 (6 bases). This clonotype was sampled from an adult with an advanced solid tumor such as melanoma, head and neck, liver or kidney cancer. Sequenced here: CD4+ or CD8+ T cells sorted from blood, sampled in a trial of the OX40 agonist ivuxolimab. The CDR3 bases are TGTGCCAGCTCACTCCCAGGGGAGCCCCAGCATTTT. Its translation is CASSLPGEPQHF.